Each of the 6 T cell receptor beta chains below was sequenced from the same sample in a study of T cell responses to AZD1222 COVID-19 vaccine. The table came from immunoSEQ multiplex PCR; TCRdb's copy has only in-frame clones and leaves some out. This sample has more than 100,000 clones, with 92% found just once. The sample here was peripheral blood, taken on day 0 of AZD1222 vaccination. The receptors were gathered from an adult in good health.

The chain joins TRBV4-1 to TRBJ1-1; D is possibly TRBD1 (5 bases). Germline lookup yields CDR1 MGHRA and CDR2 YSYEKL. The CDR3 totals 19 residues. The V gene lost 0 bases and the J gene lost 2 bases, with 22 bases spanning the gap. The CDR3 DNA reads TGCGCCAGCAGCCAAGAAGGGACCGGGCCCCCCGGGGGTAACACTGAAGCTTTCTTT. This encodes CASSQEGTGPPGGNTEAFF.

The chain is built from TRBV7-2 and TRBJ1-5; D not certain. Germline lookup yields CDR1 SGHTA and CDR2 FQGNSA. The CDR3 spans 12 residues. The germline V and J ends were trimmed by 5 bases and 4 bases, with 6 bases remaining between them. CDR3 sequence (DNA): TGTGCCAGCAGCGACCCGAATCAGCCCCAGCATTTT. Its translation is CASSDPNQPQHF.

V gene TRBV25-1 combines with J gene TRBJ1-6; no reliable D call. There are 17 residues in the CDR3. V lost 1 base and J 0 bases, leaving 10 bases between the germline ends. Germline CDR1 is MGHDK and CDR2 is SYGVNS. CDR3 coding DNA: TGTGCCAGCAGTGAATTTTTTTACAGCTCCTATAATTCACCCCTCCACTTT. The encoded protein is CASSEFFYSSYNSPLHF.

This sequence joins TRBV5-8 and TRBJ1-2; the D gene is possibly TRBD1 (5 bases). Trimming took off 0 bases at V and 9 bases at J, with 18 bases between the two ends. Germline CDR1 reads SGHTS; CDR2 reads YDEGEE. CDR3 length: 15 amino acids. The CDR3 region is CASSLGGVLFPSYTF. CDR3 in DNA: TGTGCCAGCAGCTTGGGAGGGGTCCTTTTTCCGAGCTACACCTTC.

The rearrangement joins TRBV2 to TRBJ2-3, with a tentative D call TRBD2 (5 bases). Germline values: CDR1 SNHLY, CDR2 FYNNEI. This CDR3 has 17 residues. V lost 1 base and J lost 1, with 15 bases in between. The CDR3 is CASSEGPGIGGTDTQYF. CDR3 coding DNA: TGTGCCAGCAGTGAAGGACCCGGGATAGGAGGCACAGATACGCAGTATTTT.

This clone was counted only a few times. The genes are TRBV7-8 and TRBJ1-6, with unresolved D. Germline V gene sequence: CDR1 SGHVS, CDR2 FQNEAQ. CDR3 length: 13 residues. The V and J ends lost 0 bases and 7 bases respectively, with 4 bases between them. Here the CDR3 DNA reads TGTGCCAGCAGCTTAGCGGGGAATTCACCCCTCCACTTT. Encoded protein: CASSLAGNSPLHF.